Shown below are 24 T cell receptor beta chains from a single sample sequenced in a study of T-cell memory formation after mild COVID-19. TCRdb used MiXCR to reprocess the 5' RACE reads, holding one entry per CDR3 protein. Among some 300,000 distinct CDR3 sequences, under 25% were seen once, and the ten largest hold around 20%. Sequenced sample: PBMCs or a T cell subset sorted from them (not recorded which). The receptors were sampled from a man aged 18-30 years who had mild COVID-19 (a few samples of this study predate the infection). Cell type and time point are not known.

CDR3 region: CASSVGGSADTQYF. The CDR3 DNA follows: TGTGCCAGCAGTGTCGGAGGGTCTGCAGATACGCAGTATTTT. The rearrangement links TRBV2 to TRBJ2-3; a possible D gene is TRBD2 (6 bases). In germline, CDR1 is SNHLY, CDR2 FYNNEI. Between the trimmed V and J ends, which lost 4 bases and 4 bases, there was a span of 12 bases. CDR3 length equals 14 residues. Full variable domain (rest looked up from reference TRBV2 and TRBJ2-3): EPEVTQTPSHQVTQMGQEVILRCVPISNHLYFYWYRQILGQKVEFLVSFYNNEISEKSEIFDDQFSVERPDGSNFTLKIRSTKLEDSAMYFCASSVGGSADTQYFGPGTRLTVL.

V gene TRBV4-1 combines with J gene TRBJ2-5, with D perhaps TRBD1 (7 bases). Germline V gene sequence: CDR1 MGHRA, CDR2 YSYEKL. The length of the CDR3 is 18 residues. Trimming took 2 bases from V and 7 from J, leaving 26 bases between them. CDR3 coding DNA: TGCGCCAGCAGCCAAATGCCGGGGGACAGCCACCCGGAGGCGACCCAGTACTTC. Its translation: CASSQMPGDSHPEATQYF.

This clonotype has more than one count but fewer than ten. The chain has TRBV4-1 and TRBJ2-1; D is unclear. The CDR3 contains 15 residues. Germline values: CDR1 MGHRA, CDR2 YSYEKL. V gave up 0 bases and J gave up 3 bases, with 9 bases separating them. This CDR3 is CASSQDLGDYNEQFF. The CDR3 DNA is TGCGCCAGCAGCCAAGATTTAGGAGACTACAATGAGCAGTTCTTC.

The genes are TRBV4-1 and TRBJ1-1, with a tentative D call TRBD1 (5 bases). Trimming removed 4 bases at V and 1 base at J, with 16 bases between. The CDR3 spans 16 residues. CDR1 is MGHRA, CDR2 YSYEKL, per germline. CDR3 coding DNA: TGCGCCAGCAGCCGCGGGGCAGGCAGCACGAACACTGAAGCTTTCTTT. Protein product: CASSRGAGSTNTEAFF.

V is TRBV19 and J is TRBJ1-1; tentatively, D is TRBD1 (5 bases). Germline V gene lookup returns CDR1 LNHDA and CDR2 SQIVND (reference sequence). Trimming left V 2 bases short and J 4 bases short, with 11 bases between. This CDR3 is built from 14 residues. CDR3 sequence reads: CASSIIAGSTEAFF. The CDR3, as DNA: TGTGCCAGTAGTATAATTGCAGGGAGCACTGAAGCTTTCTTT.

This clonotype was observed at least ten times. V gene TRBV28 combines with J gene TRBJ2-6; D ambiguous. Trimming cost V 1 base and J 2 bases, with 9 bases left between them. Germline V gene lookup returns CDR1 MDHEN and CDR2 SYDVKM. This CDR3 is 16 amino acids long. The CDR3 loop reads CASSLLGVTGANVLTF. Written as DNA, the CDR3 is TGTGCCAGCAGTTTATTAGGTGTTACTGGGGCCAACGTCCTGACTTTC.

This clonotype has a handful of counts. J is TRBJ1-4 and V is TRBV7-9, with 8 bases matching TRBD1. The length of the CDR3 is 15 residues. Germline-derived CDR1 and CDR2 are SEHNR and FQNEAQ (reference sequence). V lost 7 bases and J lost 5; bases outside the gene matches: 9. DNA for the CDR3: TGTGCCAGCAACGGACAGGGTCGGCAAAATGAAAAACTGTTTTTT. It specifies CASNGQGRQNEKLFF.

This clonotype was recorded only once. The V and J genes are TRBV7-3 and TRBJ2-7; D perhaps matches TRBD1 (6 bases). Trimming took 0 bases from V and 5 from J, leaving 8 bases between them. CDR1 is SGHTA, CDR2 FQGTGA, per germline. The CDR3 runs 13 residues. For the CDR3, the DNA is TGTGCCAGCAGCTTAACGCAGGGGCACGAGCAGTACTTC. It is translated as CASSLTQGHEQYF.

In this sample, this clonotype turned up many times. This chain uses TRBV12-3 or TRBV12-4 with TRBJ2-3; no reliable D call. This CDR3 region has 12 residues. The V and J ends lost 5 bases and 4 bases respectively, with 7 bases between them. CDR3 sequence reads: CASSEVADTQYF. The CDR3 DNA sequence: TGTGCCAGCAGTGAGGTGGCAGATACGCAGTATTTT.

The rearrangement uses TRBV9 and TRBJ2-7; tentative D call: TRBD1 (6 bases). This CDR3 spans 13 amino acids. Germline-derived CDR1 and CDR2 are SGDLS and YYNGEE. Deletions cut 3 bases from V and 0 bases from J, with 7 bases between. This CDR3 reads CASSEDSSYEQYF. The CDR3, as DNA: TGTGCCAGCAGCGAGGACAGCTCCTACGAGCAGTACTTC.

This clonotype was seen more than once but under ten times. The chain has TRBV5-1 and TRBJ2-2; the match to TRBD2 covers 10 bases. CDR1 SGHRS and CDR2 YFSETQ come from the germline V gene. V shed 0 bases, J shed 4 bases, and the junction held 6 bases outside the gene matches. CDR3 size: 17 residues. CDR3 sequence reads: CASSLASGGAVTGELFF. In DNA form, the CDR3 reads TGCGCCAGCAGCTTGGCCAGCGGGGGGGCCGTCACCGGGGAGCTGTTTTTT. Drawing the rest from reference TRBV5-1 and TRBJ2-2, the complete variable domain is KAGVTQTPRYLIKTRGQQVTLSCSPISGHRSVSWYQQTPGQGLQFLFEYFSETQRNKGNFPGRFSGRQFSNSRSEMNVSTLELGDSALYLCASSLASGGAVTGELFFGEGSRLTVL.

The chain uses TRBV5-1 and TRBJ1-5, with D hard to call. The CDR3 extends over 13 amino acids. Trimming took 0 bases from V and 4 from J, leaving 5 bases between them. Germline V lookup: CDR1 SGHRS, CDR2 YFSETQ. CDR3 nucleotide sequence: TGCGCCAGCAGCTTGGGTTGGAATCAGCCCCAGCATTTT. Translating it yields CASSLGWNQPQHF.

V and J are TRBV4-1 and TRBJ2-6; 9 nucleotides match TRBD2. Germline V gene lookup returns CDR1 MGHRA and CDR2 YSYEKL. J gave up 0 bases and V 1 base, and 4 bases lay outside the gene matches. CDR3 length: 18 residues. In DNA, the CDR3 is TGCGCCAGCAGCCAAGTGACTAGCGGTCCCTCTGGGGCCAACGTCCTGACTTTC. This translates into CASSQVTSGPSGANVLTF.

The chain has TRBV7-3 and TRBJ2-5; D remains unclear. With 3 bases removed from V and 4 bases from J, the gap between germline ends came to 9 bases. The CDR3 consists of 13 residues. The germline V gene encodes CDR1 SGHTA and CDR2 FQGTGA. CDR3 in amino acids: CASSLELLETQYF. In nucleotides, the CDR3 is TGTGCCAGCAGCTTGGAGCTCCTAGAGACCCAGTACTTC.

The rearrangement links TRBV29-1 to TRBJ2-3, with 7 bases matching TRBD2. The CDR3 is 15 residues long. Germline CDR1 SQVTM, CDR2 ANQGSEA. J was trimmed by 5 bases and V by 4 bases; bases with no gene match: 12. The DNA of the CDR3 is TGCAGCGTTGGGGACTACCCTATCAAGGTAGATACGCAGTATTTT. Protein product: CSVGDYPIKVDTQYF.

This clonotype was seen only a few times. The chain recombines TRBV3-1 with TRBJ2-5; D is possibly TRBD2 (6 bases). The CDR3 is 14 residues long. The V and J ends lost 2 bases and 3 bases respectively, with 10 bases between them. Germline CDR1 is LGHDT and CDR2 is YNNKEL (reference sequence). The CDR3 reads CASSQPGTEETQYF. The CDR3 bases are TGTGCCAGCAGCCAACCCGGGACTGAAGAGACCCAGTACTTC.

This clonotype was detected only once. This rearrangement joins TRBV9 to TRBJ1-5; D is possibly TRBD1 (5 bases). Per the germline V gene, CDR1 is SGDLS and CDR2 is YYNGEE. This CDR3 region has 12 residues. V was pared by 1 base and J by 9 bases, with 8 bases between. DNA for the CDR3: TGTGCCAGCAGCGTATGGGACCGGCCCCAGCATTTT. Its translation is CASSVWDRPQHF.

This clonotype occurred a few times. This rearrangement joins TRBV11-2 to TRBJ2-1; 8 nucleotides align to TRBD2. V shed 5 bases and J 7 bases; nucleotides not matched to a gene: 4. CDR1 SGHAT and CDR2 FQNNGV come from the germline V gene. The CDR3 consists of 13 residues. CDR3 bases: TGTGCCAGCAGCCCGACTAGCGTGAATGAGCAGTTCTTC. Residues: CASSPTSVNEQFF.

This clonotype has just a few counts. The chain links TRBV9 to TRBJ2-6, with D hard to call. The CDR3 totals 12 residues. Trimming took 4 bases from V and 6 from J, leaving 5 bases between them. Germline assignment: CDR1 SGDLS and CDR2 YYNGEE. The CDR3 sequence: CASSLQANVLTF. The CDR3 nucleotides read TGTGCCAGCAGCCTCCAGGCCAACGTCCTGACTTTC.

The gene calls are TRBV12-3 or TRBV12-4 and TRBJ1-2; 8 bases match TRBD1. The junction had 9 bases not matched to a gene; V was cut back by 5 bases and J by 4 bases. This CDR3 has 15 residues. The CDR3 DNA follows: TGTGCCAGCAGTGCCGGGACAGGCCTGCCCTATGGCTACACCTTC. This codes for CASSAGTGLPYGYTF.

This clonotype was picked up a small number of times. The V call is TRBV7-9, the J call TRBJ1-1, with D hard to call. Germline loops: CDR1 SEHNR, CDR2 FQNEAQ (reference sequence). The CDR3 has 11 residues. V lost 7 bases to trimming and J lost 4 bases, with 7 bases between them. The CDR3: CASKSSTEAFF. CDR3 bases: TGTGCCAGCAAGTCGAGCACTGAAGCTTTCTTT.

The chain is built from TRBV7-9 and TRBJ1-1; weak D call: TRBD1 (6 bases). The CDR3 runs to 15 residues. V lost 1 base to trimming and J lost 4 bases, with 13 bases between them. The germline CDR1 and CDR2 sequences are SEHNR and FQNEAQ (reference sequence). The CDR3 sequence: CASSLVSGGVTEAFF. In DNA, the CDR3 is TGTGCCAGCAGCTTAGTATCCGGGGGCGTCACTGAAGCTTTCTTT.

This clonotype appeared a few times. This chain joins TRBV18 and TRBJ1-5; D remains ambiguous. Trimming pared 6 bases from V and 8 bases from J, leaving 17 bases between. CDR3 length equals 14 residues. CDR1 and CDR2 from the germline V gene are KGHSH and LQKENI. The CDR3 here is CASSATDGKEPQHF. The CDR3 DNA reads as TGTGCCAGCTCCGCTACGGACGGCAAGGAGCCCCAGCATTTT.

V gene TRBV4-2 combines with J gene TRBJ2-3; 12 nucleotides agree with TRBD2. There are 17 residues in the CDR3. CDR1 is LGHNA and CDR2 is YNFKEQ in the germline V gene. With 0 bases clipped from V and 2 bases from J, the junction kept 3 bases outside the gene matches. This CDR3 is CASSQEASGGATDTQYF. The CDR3 DNA reads as TGTGCCAGCAGCCAAGAGGCTAGCGGGGGGGCCACAGATACGCAGTATTTT.